Below, 23 T cell receptor beta chains from the same sample are listed, as sequenced in a study of blood T cell repertoires in COVID-19. The assay was immunoSEQ multiplex PCR, and TCRdb's table has in-frame clones only and misses some. The sample carries about 30,000 clones, approximately 90% recorded once. Input material: peripheral blood. The receptor set was obtained from a human donor in a cohort sampled during active COVID-19.

J is TRBJ2-5 and V is TRBV19; the D gene is possibly TRBD2 (7 bases). V gave up 9 bases and J gave up 5 bases, with 22 bases separating them. Germline V CDR1 and CDR2: LNHDA, SQIVND (reference sequence). The CDR3 consists of 15 residues. The CDR3 sequence is CASRSRRGGEETQYF. In DNA, the CDR3 is TGTGCCAGCCGATCTAGGAGGGGGGGGGAGGAGACCCAGTACTTC.

The chain has TRBV9 and TRBJ2-1; 9 nucleotides line up with TRBD1. Germline CDR1 is SGDLS and CDR2 is YYNGEE. V was pared by 4 bases and J by 8 bases, with 4 bases of the junction left unmatched. The CDR3 length is 13 residues. CDR3 DNA: TGTGCCAGCAGCTTACGACAGGGGGATGAGCAGTTCTTC. It is translated as CASSLRQGDEQFF.

J is TRBJ2-2 and V is TRBV29-1; TRBD2 is a possible D gene (6 bases). This CDR3 is 13 amino acids long. V lost 3 bases and J 6 bases, leaving 11 bases between the germline ends. Germline CDR1 reads SQVTM; CDR2 reads ANQGSEA. CDR3 in DNA: TGCAGCGTTGATCTTAGCGGTGCCGGGGAGCTGTTTTTT. It specifies CSVDLSGAGELFF.

The chain has TRBV7-2 and TRBJ1-3, with D maybe TRBD1 (6 bases). The CDR3 has 16 residues. The germline V gene encodes CDR1 SGHTA and CDR2 FQGNSA. The germline V and J ends were trimmed by 1 base and 2 bases, with 12 bases remaining between them. The DNA of the CDR3 is TGTGCCAGCAGCTTAGTTCGGACAGCCACTGGAAACACCATATATTTT. Its translation: CASSLVRTATGNTIYF.

The chain combines TRBV9 with TRBJ2-5, with a tentative D call TRBD1 (5 bases). CDR1 is SGDLS and CDR2 is YYNGEE in the germline V gene. V was pared by 2 bases and J by 1 base, with 12 bases between. There are 15 residues in the CDR3. The CDR3 loop is CASSVSAGIQETQYF. DNA of the CDR3: TGTGCCAGCAGCGTTTCCGCAGGGATCCAAGAGACCCAGTACTTC.

The chain employs TRBV29-1 and TRBJ2-3; a possible D gene is TRBD2 (7 bases). Trimming took 4 bases from V and 4 from J, leaving 18 bases between them. Germline V gene lookup returns CDR1 SQVTM and CDR2 ANQGSEA. This CDR3 is 15 amino acids long. The DNA for the CDR3 is TGCAGCGTTGTGAGGTCGGGGGGCCGGGCAGATACGCAGTATTTT. Translated: CSVVRSGGRADTQYF.

The rearrangement joins TRBV30 to TRBJ1-3, with 9 bases identical to TRBD1. The CDR3 is 12 amino acids. Germline V lookup: CDR1 GTSNPN, CDR2 SVGIG (reference sequence). The trim removed 8 bases at V and 7 bases at J, leaving 6 bases unmatched. CDR3 in amino acids: CAQKQGANTIYF. The CDR3 nucleotides read TGTGCCCAGAAACAGGGGGCGAACACCATATATTTT.

V and J are TRBV10-2 and TRBJ2-1, with 11 bases matching TRBD2. The CDR3 has 15 residues. The junction had 7 bases not matched to a gene; V was cut back by 6 bases and J by 6 bases. The germline gives CDR1 WSHSY, CDR2 SAAADI. The CDR3: CASRSLAGGTNEQFF. In nucleotides, the CDR3 is TGCGCCAGCAGGTCTCTAGCGGGGGGAACCAATGAGCAGTTCTTC.

The chain has TRBV4-1 and TRBJ2-1; 10 bases line up with TRBD2. This CDR3 has 18 residues. V gave up 1 base and J gave up 0 bases; unmatched junction bases: 6. The germline V gene has CDR1 MGHRA and CDR2 YSYEKL. CDR3 coding DNA: TGCGCCAGCAGCCAAGGGGGTAGCGGGAGGAGCTCCTACAATGAGCAGTTCTTC. Amino acid sequence: CASSQGGSGRSSYNEQFF.

The chain is built from TRBV2 and TRBJ2-7; 8 bases fit TRBD2. CDR1 is SNHLY, CDR2 FYNNEI, per germline. The CDR3 spans 14 residues. Trimming removed 5 bases from V and 7 bases from J; junction bases left unmatched: 10. The CDR3 DNA sequence: TGTGCCAGCAGTCCCCGGACTAGCAGTGGGGAGCAGTACTTC. It specifies CASSPRTSSGEQYF. The full variable domain, its missing parts supplied by reference TRBV2 and TRBJ2-7, is EPEVTQTPSHQVTQMGQEVILRCVPISNHLYFYWYRQILGQKVEFLVSFYNNEISEKSEIFDDQFSVERPDGSNFTLKIRSTKLEDSAMYFCASSPRTSSGEQYFGPGTRLTVT.

This rearrangement joins TRBV6-1 to TRBJ1-4; 7 nucleotides line up with TRBD1. The length of the CDR3 is 16 residues. CDR1 MNHNS and CDR2 SASEGT come from the germline V gene. With V trimmed by 4 bases and J by 0 bases, 5 bases remained unmatched. Written as DNA, the CDR3 is TGTGCCAGCAGTGGCCCGACAGGGCCAACTAATGAAAAACTGTTTTTT. Its protein is CASSGPTGPTNEKLFF.

The genes are TRBV30 and TRBJ1-4; D remains ambiguous. The CDR3 is 14 residues long. Trimming removed 1 base from V and 1 base from J, with 7 bases in between. Germline V gene data show CDR1 as GTSNPN and CDR2 as SVGIG (reference sequence). In DNA form, the CDR3 reads TGTGCCTGGAGTGGGCAGTTAACTAATGAAAAACTGTTTTTT. Translating gives CAWSGQLTNEKLFF.

This clone came up a few times. This rearrangement joins TRBV5-6 to TRBJ2-7; TRBD2 is a possible D gene (6 bases). Trimming stripped 0 bases from V and 4 bases from J, with 14 bases between. The germline V gene encodes CDR1 SGHDT and CDR2 YYEEEE. CDR3 length equals 15 residues. Here the CDR3 reads CASSLAGVRDYEQYF. CDR3 DNA: TGTGCCAGCAGCTTGGCGGGAGTTAGGGATTACGAGCAGTACTTC.

V usage is TRBV25-1 and J usage is TRBJ2-2, with D perhaps TRBD1 (5 bases). Germline loops: CDR1 MGHDK, CDR2 SYGVNS. The length of the CDR3 is 17 residues. V was trimmed by 5 bases and J by 5 bases, leaving 21 bases between them. CDR3 region: CASSPPVGQGRTGELFF. As DNA, the CDR3 is TGTGCCAGCAGTCCCCCGGTAGGGCAGGGAAGGACCGGGGAGCTGTTTTTT.

This chain uses TRBV19 with TRBJ1-5, with D possibly matching TRBD1 (6 bases). V gave up 6 bases and J gave up 4 bases, with 16 bases separating them. The V gene's germline CDR1 is LNHDA and CDR2 SQIVND (reference sequence). The CDR3 runs to 15 residues. In DNA form, the CDR3 reads TGTGCCAGTAGGGGGGCCCCGCGCGATAATCAGCCCCAGCATTTT. It specifies CASRGAPRDNQPQHF.

The gene calls are TRBV5-4 and TRBJ2-7; TRBD2 matches at 13 bases. The V and J ends lost 0 bases and 6 bases, in that order; junction bases with no gene match: 3. CDR3 length: 15 residues. Germline CDR1 SGHNT, CDR2 YYREEE (reference sequence). In DNA form, the CDR3 reads TGTGCCAGCAGCTTGGGGACTAGCGGGAGTGGCGAGCAGTACTTC. It specifies CASSLGTSGSGEQYF.

CDR3 sequence: CASSLGHRDMNTGELFF. CDR3 in DNA: TGCGCCAGCAGCTTGGGACACCGGGACATGAACACCGGGGAGCTGTTTTTT. The chain employs TRBV5-1 and TRBJ2-2, with D possibly TRBD1 on 6 matching bases. Trimming took off 0 bases at V and 1 base at J, with 13 bases between the two ends. The CDR3 consists of 17 residues. The V gene's germline CDR1 is SGHRS and CDR2 YFSETQ.

The rearrangement links TRBV19 to TRBJ2-1; 7 positions agree with TRBD2. Germline lookup yields CDR1 LNHDA and CDR2 SQIVND (reference sequence). The junction had 8 bases not matched to a gene; V was cut back by 9 bases and J by 6 bases. The CDR3 length is 13 residues. The CDR3 DNA reads as TGTGCCAGCAATCGACTAGCTTCCAATGAGCAGTTCTTC. Protein sequence: CASNRLASNEQFF.

This rearrangement joins TRBV10-2 to TRBJ2-1, with TRBD2 matching over 9 bases. V lost 2 bases and J lost 7; bases outside the gene matches: 6. CDR1 WSHSY and CDR2 SAAADI come from the germline V gene. The CDR3 runs to 15 residues. CDR3 region: CASSEPGLAINEQFF. For the CDR3, the DNA is TGCGCCAGCAGTGAGCCGGGACTAGCCATAAATGAGCAGTTCTTC.

The chain joins TRBV9 to TRBJ2-2; D uncertain. V lost 0 bases, J lost 5 bases, and 11 bases lay in between. Germline V lookup: CDR1 SGDLS, CDR2 YYNGEE. The CDR3 is 15 amino acids. The CDR3 sequence: CASSVGTALTGELFF. CDR3 bases: TGTGCCAGCAGCGTAGGTACAGCACTGACCGGGGAGCTGTTTTTT.

The chain links TRBV6-1 to TRBJ1-4; TRBD1 matches 11 bases. Germline CDR1 and CDR2: MNHNS and SASEGT. CDR3 length: 15 amino acids. V was clipped by 2 bases and J by 7 bases; unmatched bases: 3. The CDR3 loop reads CASSEIGTGGEKLFF. The CDR3, as DNA: TGTGCCAGCAGTGAAATTGGGACAGGGGGTGAAAAACTGTTTTTT.

The genes are TRBV4-1 and TRBJ1-2; 7 positions agree with TRBD1. CDR1 is MGHRA and CDR2 is YSYEKL in the germline V gene. This CDR3 has 15 residues. Trimming at V came to 4 bases and at J to 4 bases, leaving 9 bases not matched to a gene. DNA of the CDR3: TGCGCCAGCAGCCCTCAGAGACAGGGACCCTATGGCTACACCTTC. Its protein product is CASSPQRQGPYGYTF.

The chain uses TRBV4-2 and TRBJ2-5, with 11 bases matching TRBD2. Germline CDR1 LGHNA, CDR2 YNFKEQ. The CDR3 loop spans 16 amino acids. After removal of 0 bases from V and 2 bases from J, the junction contained 2 bases not matched to a gene. The CDR3 protein is CASSQDIAGGQETQYF. CDR3 sequence (DNA): TGTGCCAGCAGCCAAGATATAGCGGGGGGGCAAGAGACCCAGTACTTC.